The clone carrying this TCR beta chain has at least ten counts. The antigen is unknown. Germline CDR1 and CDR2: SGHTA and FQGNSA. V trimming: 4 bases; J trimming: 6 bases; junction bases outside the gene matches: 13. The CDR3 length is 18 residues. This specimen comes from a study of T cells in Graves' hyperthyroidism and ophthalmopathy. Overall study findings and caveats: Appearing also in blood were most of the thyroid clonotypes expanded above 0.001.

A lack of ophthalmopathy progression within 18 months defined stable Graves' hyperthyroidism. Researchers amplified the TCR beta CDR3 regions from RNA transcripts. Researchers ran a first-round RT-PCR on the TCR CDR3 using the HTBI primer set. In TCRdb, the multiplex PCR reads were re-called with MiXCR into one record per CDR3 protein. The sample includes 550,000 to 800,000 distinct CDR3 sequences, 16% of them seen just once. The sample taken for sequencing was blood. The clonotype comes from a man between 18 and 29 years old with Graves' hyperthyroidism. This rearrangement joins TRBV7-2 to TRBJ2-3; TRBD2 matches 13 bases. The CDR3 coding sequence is TGTGCCAGCAGCTCCCCTGTGCGGACTAGCGGGAGTAGTGATACGCAGTATTTT. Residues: CASSSPVRTSGSSDTQYF.